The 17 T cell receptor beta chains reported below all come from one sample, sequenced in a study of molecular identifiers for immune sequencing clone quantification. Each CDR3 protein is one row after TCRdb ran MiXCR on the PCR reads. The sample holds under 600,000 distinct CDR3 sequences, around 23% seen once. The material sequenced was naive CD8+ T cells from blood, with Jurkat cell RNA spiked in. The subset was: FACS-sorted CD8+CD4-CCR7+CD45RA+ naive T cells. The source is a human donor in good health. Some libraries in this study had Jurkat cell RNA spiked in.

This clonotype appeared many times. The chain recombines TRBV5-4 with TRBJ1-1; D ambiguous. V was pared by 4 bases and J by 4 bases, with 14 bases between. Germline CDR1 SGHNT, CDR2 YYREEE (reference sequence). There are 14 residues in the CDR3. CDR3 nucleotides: TGTGCCAGCAGCGTGCCGTCCGGGAGCACTGAAGCTTTCTTT. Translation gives CASSVPSGSTEAFF.

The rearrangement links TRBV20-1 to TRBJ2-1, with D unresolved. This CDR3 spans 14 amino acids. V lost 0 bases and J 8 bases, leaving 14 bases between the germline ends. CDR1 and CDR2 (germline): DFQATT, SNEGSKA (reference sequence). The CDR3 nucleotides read TGCAGTGCTAGAGATTTTCGTCACGGCGATGAGCAGTTCTTC. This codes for CSARDFRHGDEQFF.

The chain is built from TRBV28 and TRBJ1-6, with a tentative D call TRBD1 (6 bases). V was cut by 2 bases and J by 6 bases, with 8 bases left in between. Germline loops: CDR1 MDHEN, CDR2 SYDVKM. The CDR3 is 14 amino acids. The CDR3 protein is CASSLRGINSPLHF. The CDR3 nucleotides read TGTGCCAGCAGTTTAAGGGGGATTAATTCACCCCTCCACTTT. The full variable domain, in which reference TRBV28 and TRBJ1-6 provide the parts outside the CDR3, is DVKVTQSSRYLVKRTGEKVFLECVQDMDHENMFWYRQDPGLGLRLIYFSYDVKMKEKGDIPEGYSVSREKKERFSLILESASTNQTSMYLCASSLRGINSPLHFGNGTRLTVT.

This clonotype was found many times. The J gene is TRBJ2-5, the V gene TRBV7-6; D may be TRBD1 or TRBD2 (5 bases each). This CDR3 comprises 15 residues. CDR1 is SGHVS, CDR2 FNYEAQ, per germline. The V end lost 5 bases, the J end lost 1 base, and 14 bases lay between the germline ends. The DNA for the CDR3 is TGTGCCAGCAGCCACCTTCGGGACCTCCAAGAGACCCAGTACTTC. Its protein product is CASSHLRDLQETQYF.

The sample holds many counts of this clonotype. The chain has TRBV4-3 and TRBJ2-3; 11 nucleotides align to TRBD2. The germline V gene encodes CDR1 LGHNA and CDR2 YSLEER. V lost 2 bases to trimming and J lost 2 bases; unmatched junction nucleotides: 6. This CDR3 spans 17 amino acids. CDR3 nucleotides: TGCGCCAGCAGCCAATCACTAGCGGGGGCCAACACAGATACGCAGTATTTT. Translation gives CASSQSLAGANTDTQYF.

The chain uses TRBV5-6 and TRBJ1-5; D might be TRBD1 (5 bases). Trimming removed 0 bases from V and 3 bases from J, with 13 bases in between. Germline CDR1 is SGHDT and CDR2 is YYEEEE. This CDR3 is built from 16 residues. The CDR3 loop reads CASSLAGRVDNQPQHF. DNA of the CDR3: TGTGCCAGCAGCTTGGCCGGCAGGGTAGACAATCAGCCCCAGCATTTT. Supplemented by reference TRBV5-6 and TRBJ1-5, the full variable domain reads DAGVTQSPTHLIKTRGQQVTLRCSPKSGHDTVSWYQQALGQGPQFIFQYYEEEERQRGNFPDRFSGHQFPNYSSELNVNALLLGDSALYLCASSLAGRVDNQPQHFGDGTRLSIL.

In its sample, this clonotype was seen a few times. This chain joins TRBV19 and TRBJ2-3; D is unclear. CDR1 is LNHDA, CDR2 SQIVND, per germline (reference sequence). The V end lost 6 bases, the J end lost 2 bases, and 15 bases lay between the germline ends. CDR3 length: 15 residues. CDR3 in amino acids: CASSPDIVDTDTQYF. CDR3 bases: TGTGCCAGTAGCCCTGACATAGTGGACACAGATACGCAGTATTTT.

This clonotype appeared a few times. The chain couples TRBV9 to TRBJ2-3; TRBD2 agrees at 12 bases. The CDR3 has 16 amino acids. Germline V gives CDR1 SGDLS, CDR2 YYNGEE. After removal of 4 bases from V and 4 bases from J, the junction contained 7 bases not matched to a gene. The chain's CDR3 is CASSTRLAGEADTQYF. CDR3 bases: TGTGCCAGCAGCACCAGACTAGCGGGGGAGGCAGATACGCAGTATTTT. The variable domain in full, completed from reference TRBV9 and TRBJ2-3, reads DSGVTQTPKHLITATGQRVTLRCSPRSGDLSVYWYQQSLDQGLQFLIQYYNGEERAKGNILERFSAQQFPDLHSELNLSSLELGDSALYFCASSTRLAGEADTQYFGPGTRLTVL.

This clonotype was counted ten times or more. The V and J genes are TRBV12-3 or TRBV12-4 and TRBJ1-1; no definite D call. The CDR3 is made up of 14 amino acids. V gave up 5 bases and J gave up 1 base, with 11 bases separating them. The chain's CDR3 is CASSTFDKNTEAFF. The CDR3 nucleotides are TGTGCCAGCAGTACCTTCGACAAGAACACTGAAGCTTTCTTT.

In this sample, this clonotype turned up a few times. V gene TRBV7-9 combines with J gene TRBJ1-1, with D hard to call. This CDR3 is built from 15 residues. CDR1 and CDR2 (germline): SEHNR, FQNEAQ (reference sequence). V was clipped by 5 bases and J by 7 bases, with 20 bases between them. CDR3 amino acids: CASSPPSVYLLEAFF. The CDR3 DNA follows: TGTGCCAGCAGCCCCCCTTCAGTATACCTCCTTGAAGCTTTCTTT.

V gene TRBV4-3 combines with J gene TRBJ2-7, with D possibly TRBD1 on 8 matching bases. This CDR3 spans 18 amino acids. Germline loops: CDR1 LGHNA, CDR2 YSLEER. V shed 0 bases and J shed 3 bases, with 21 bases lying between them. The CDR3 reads CASSQDYTRTGRVYEQYF. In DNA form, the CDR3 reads TGCGCCAGCAGCCAAGACTATACCCGGACAGGGAGGGTCTACGAGCAGTACTTC.

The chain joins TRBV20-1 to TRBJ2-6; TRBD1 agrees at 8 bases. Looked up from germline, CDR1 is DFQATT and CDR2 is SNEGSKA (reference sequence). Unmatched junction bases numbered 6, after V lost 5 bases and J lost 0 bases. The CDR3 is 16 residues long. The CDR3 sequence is CSAPRTGSSGANVLTF. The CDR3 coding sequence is TGCAGTGCTCCCAGGACAGGGAGCTCTGGGGCCAACGTCCTGACTTTC.

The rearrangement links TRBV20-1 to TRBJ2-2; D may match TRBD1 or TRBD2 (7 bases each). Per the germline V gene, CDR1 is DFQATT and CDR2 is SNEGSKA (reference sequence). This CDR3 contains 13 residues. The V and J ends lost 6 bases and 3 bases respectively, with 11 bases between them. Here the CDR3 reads CSASGGDTGELFF. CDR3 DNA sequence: TGCAGTGCCTCAGGGGGGGACACCGGGGAGCTGTTTTTT.

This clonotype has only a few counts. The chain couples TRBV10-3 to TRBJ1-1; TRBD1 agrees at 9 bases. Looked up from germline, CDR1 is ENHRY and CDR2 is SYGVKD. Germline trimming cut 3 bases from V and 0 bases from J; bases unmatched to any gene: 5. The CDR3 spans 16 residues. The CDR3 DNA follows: TGTGCCATCAGTGATGGGACAGGGCCCATGAACACTGAAGCTTTCTTT. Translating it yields CAISDGTGPMNTEAFF.

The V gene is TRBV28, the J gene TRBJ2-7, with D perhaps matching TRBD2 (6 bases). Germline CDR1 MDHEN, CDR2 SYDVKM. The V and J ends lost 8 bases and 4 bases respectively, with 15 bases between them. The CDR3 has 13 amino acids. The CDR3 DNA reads TGTGCCAGCGGGAGTGGCGGGATATACGAGCAGTACTTC. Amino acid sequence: CASGSGGIYEQYF.

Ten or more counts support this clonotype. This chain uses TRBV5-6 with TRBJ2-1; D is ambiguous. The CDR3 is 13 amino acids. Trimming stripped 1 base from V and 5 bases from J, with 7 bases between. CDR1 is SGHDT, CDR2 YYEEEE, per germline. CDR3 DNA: TGTGCCAGCAGCTTGCGGTCCGACAATGAGCAGTTCTTC. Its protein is CASSLRSDNEQFF.

CDR3 coding DNA: TGCAGTGCTCCCGACCAAATAGCGGGGGTAGGGTCGGGTGAGCAGTTCTTC. This translates into CSAPDQIAGVGSGEQFF. The V and J genes are TRBV20-1 and TRBJ2-1; 9 nucleotides line up with TRBD2. V shed 5 bases and J 9 bases; nucleotides not matched to a gene: 20. This CDR3 spans 17 amino acids. Germline V gene data show CDR1 as DFQATT and CDR2 as SNEGSKA (reference sequence).